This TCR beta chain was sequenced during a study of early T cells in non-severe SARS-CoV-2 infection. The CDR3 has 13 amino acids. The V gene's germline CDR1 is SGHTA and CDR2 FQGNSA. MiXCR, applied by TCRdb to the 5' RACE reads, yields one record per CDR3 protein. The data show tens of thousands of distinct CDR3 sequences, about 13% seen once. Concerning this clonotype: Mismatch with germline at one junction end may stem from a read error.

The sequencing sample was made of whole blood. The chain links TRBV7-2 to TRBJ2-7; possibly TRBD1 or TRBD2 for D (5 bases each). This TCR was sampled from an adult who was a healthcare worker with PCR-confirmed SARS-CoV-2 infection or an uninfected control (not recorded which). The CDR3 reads CVSSFRDPLQQYF. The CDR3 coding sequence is TGTGTCAGCAGCTTCCGGGACCCTCTTCAGCAGTACTTC.